This T cell receptor beta chain was captured by sequencing in a study of T cell clones after liver transplantation. Whole-study results and caveats: Graft donor-reactive T cells possibly entered the graft instead of undergoing deletion.

Thawed unstimulated PBMCs were FACS-sorted by CD3, CD4 and CD8 into two populations. Deletions cut 2 bases from V and 3 bases from J, with 5 bases between. This CDR3 region has 13 residues. Per the germline V gene, CDR1 is SGHVS and CDR2 is FNYEAQ. The repertoire was sequenced with immunoSEQ multiplex PCR; TCRdb's copy has only in-frame clones and lacks some. The sample yields approximately 65,000 clones, approximately 92% seen once. Details on this clone: Its target is not known.

The gene calls are TRBV7-6 and TRBJ1-5; the D is unclear. Sample: CD4+ T cells from blood, taken less than 27 months after liver transplant. The sequence was obtained from a human patient who received a liver transplant. A share of the T cells may be of graft donor origin. This CDR3 reads CASSLTDNQPQHF. For the CDR3, the DNA is TGTGCCAGCAGCTTAACGGACAATCAGCCCCAGCATTTT.